Below, 17 T cell receptor beta chains from the same sample are listed, as sequenced in a study of OX40 agonist ivuxolimab in advanced cancers. Only in-frame clones appear in the TCRdb table, and some are missing; sequencing was by immunoSEQ multiplex PCR. The data show about 13,000 clones, roughly 80% seen once. Source: CD4+ or CD8+ T cells sorted from blood, taken in a trial of the OX40 agonist ivuxolimab. The origin of the receptors is an adult with an advanced solid tumor such as melanoma, head and neck, liver or kidney cancer.

The chain recombines TRBV7-3 with TRBJ2-1; 11 bases line up with TRBD2. CDR1 SGHTA and CDR2 FQGTGA come from the germline V gene. V dropped 4 bases and J dropped 6; count of bases not matched to a gene: 11. The CDR3 covers 17 residues. The CDR3 nucleotides are TGTGCCAGCAGCTACCGAGGTGGACTAGCGGGCCCCAATGAGCAGTTCTTC. It yields the protein CASSYRGGLAGPNEQFF.

The CDR3 DNA is TGTGCCTGGAGCGCGACAGAGTACGAGCAGTACTTC. Its translation is CAWSATEYEQYF. The chain has TRBV30 and TRBJ2-7, with D perhaps matching TRBD1 (5 bases). This CDR3 contains 12 residues. Germline values: CDR1 GTSNPN, CDR2 SVGIG (reference sequence). V lost 3 bases and J 4 bases, leaving 10 bases between the germline ends. Supplemented by reference TRBV30 and TRBJ2-7, the full variable domain reads SQTIHQWPATLVQPVGSPLSLECTVEGTSNPNLYWYRQAAGRGLQLLFYSVGIGQISSEVPQNLSASRPQDRQFILSSKKLLLSDSGFYLCAWSATEYEQYFGPGTRLTVT.

This chain joins TRBV6-5 and TRBJ1-1; 7 nucleotides agree with TRBD1. The CDR3 is 13 residues long. Germline lookup yields CDR1 MNHEY and CDR2 SVGAGI. V shed 5 bases and J 1 base; nucleotides not matched to a gene: 1. The CDR3 is CASSTGENTEAFF. For the CDR3, the DNA is TGTGCCAGCAGTACAGGGGAGAACACTGAAGCTTTCTTT.

In its sample, this clone was seen once. The V gene is TRBV7-2, the J gene TRBJ2-4, with D possibly TRBD2 on 5 matching bases. Trimming removed 0 bases at V and 5 bases at J, with 8 bases between. Germline CDR1 reads SGHTA; CDR2 reads FQGNSA. This CDR3 has 14 residues. The CDR3 spells CASSLADFQNIQYF. The CDR3 nucleotides read TGTGCCAGCAGCTTAGCGGACTTCCAAAACATTCAGTACTTC.

This clone was detected ten times or more. This sequence joins TRBV19 and TRBJ1-1; weak D call: TRBD1 (5 bases). V lost 7 bases and J lost 5, with 17 bases in between. Per germline, CDR1 LNHDA and CDR2 SQIVND (reference sequence). The length of the CDR3 is 14 residues. The CDR3 sequence is CASTLGQTRTEAFF. The CDR3 DNA reads TGTGCCAGTACCCTGGGGCAGACCCGGACTGAAGCTTTCTTT.

The chain is built from TRBV6-4 and TRBJ2-3, with 7 bases identical to TRBD1. Germline V gene lookup returns CDR1 MRHNA and CDR2 SNTAGT. CDR3 length: 14 residues. Unmatched junction bases numbered 4, after V lost 7 bases and J lost 0 bases. This CDR3 is CASMGQLSTDTQYF. CDR3 sequence (DNA): TGTGCCAGCATGGGACAGCTTAGCACAGATACGCAGTATTTT.

The chain joins TRBV6-1 to TRBJ2-7; TRBD1 agrees at 9 bases. V dropped 7 bases and J dropped 5; count of bases not matched to a gene: 6. This CDR3 has 13 amino acids. Germline assignment: CDR1 MNHNS and CDR2 SASEGT. CDR3 residues: CASTMDRGNEQYF. The CDR3 DNA is TGTGCCAGCACCATGGACAGGGGCAACGAGCAGTACTTC.

V is TRBV6-5 and J is TRBJ2-5, with D perhaps matching TRBD2 (6 bases). Germline V CDR1 and CDR2: MNHEY, SVGAGI. CDR3 length equals 14 residues. V was trimmed by 5 bases and J by 3 bases, leaving 13 bases between them. The CDR3 DNA is TGTGCCAGCAGTGTACTGGGGGGAGAAGAGACCCAGTACTTC. It encodes CASSVLGGEETQYF.

The chain uses TRBV27 and TRBJ2-7; D gene ambiguous. The germline V gene has CDR1 MNHEY and CDR2 SMNVEV (reference sequence). This CDR3 has 13 residues. V lost 6 bases and J 2 bases, leaving 11 bases between the germline ends. CDR3 coding DNA: TGTGCCAGCAGCATAGGACGGCCCTACGAGCAGTACTTC. It specifies CASSIGRPYEQYF.

The count of this clone is one. This chain uses TRBV2 with TRBJ1-5; D remains ambiguous. Germline V CDR1 and CDR2: SNHLY, FYNNEI. Trimming took 8 bases from V and 0 from J, leaving 20 bases between them. This CDR3 is built from 17 residues. CDR3 residues: CASAGIVRELSNQPQHF. The DNA of the CDR3 is TGTGCCAGCGCTGGGATTGTCCGGGAACTTAGCAATCAGCCCCAGCATTTT.

The V and J genes are TRBV6-1 and TRBJ2-5; the D is unclear. Judging by the DNA end, TRBJ2-7 fits better; the J call may be wrong. The germline V gene encodes CDR1 MNHNS and CDR2 SASEGT. CDR3 length: 12 amino acids. For the CDR3, the DNA is TGTGCCAGCAGCGACCTGGGCAACGAGCAGTACTTC. It codes for CASSDLGNEQYF.

The chain links TRBV19 to TRBJ2-7, with 7 bases lining up with TRBD1. The germline V gene has CDR1 LNHDA and CDR2 SQIVND (reference sequence). The CDR3 is 12 residues long. Trimming cost V 8 bases and J 6 bases; bases outside gene matches: 7. The CDR3 sequence is CASGSTGREQYF. The CDR3 nucleotides are TGTGCCAGTGGATCGACAGGGCGCGAGCAGTACTTC.

The rearrangement uses TRBV7-3 and TRBJ1-1, with D perhaps matching TRBD1 (5 bases). The V gene lost 5 bases and the J gene lost 9 bases, with 16 bases spanning the gap. From germline, CDR1 is SGHTA and CDR2 FQGTGA. The CDR3 has 13 residues. CDR3 sequence: CASSLRGEGKAFF. The CDR3 coding sequence is TGTGCCAGCAGCCTGCGGGGGGAAGGCAAAGCTTTCTTT.

This clone was counted only a few times. This chain uses TRBV7-2 with TRBJ2-3, with 9 bases that match TRBD2. With 5 bases clipped from V and 0 bases from J, the junction kept 6 bases outside the gene matches. The CDR3 contains 16 residues. The germline gives CDR1 SGHTA, CDR2 FQGNSA. The CDR3 region is CASSAVAGGSTDTQYF. The CDR3 DNA is TGTGCCAGCAGCGCCGTCGCGGGGGGGAGCACAGATACGCAGTATTTT. Variable domain in full (rest from reference TRBV7-2 and TRBJ2-3): GAGVSQSPSNKVTEKGKDVELRCDPISGHTALYWYRQSLGQGLEFLIYFQGNSAPDKSGLPSDRFSAERTGGSVSTLTIQRTQQEDSAVYLCASSAVAGGSTDTQYFGPGTRLTVL.

This clone was seen a handful of times. The chain joins TRBV5-1 to TRBJ1-1; D is ambiguous. Germline lookup yields CDR1 SGHRS and CDR2 YFSETQ. The V end was cut by 3 bases, the J end by 3 bases, with 6 bases between. CDR3 size: 12 residues. The CDR3 region is CASSSSHTEAFF. The CDR3 region has the DNA TGCGCCAGCAGCTCTTCTCACACTGAAGCTTTCTTT.

This rearrangement joins TRBV6-1 to TRBJ2-5; 8 bases align to TRBD1. V lost 6 bases and J lost 5; bases outside the gene matches: 5. The CDR3 extends over 13 amino acids. Germline values: CDR1 MNHNS, CDR2 SASEGT. For the CDR3, the DNA is TGTGCCAGCAGCCCCGGGACAGGCGAGACCCAGTACTTC. Its protein product is CASSPGTGETQYF.

This sequence joins TRBV5-4 and TRBJ2-7; perhaps TRBD2 as D (5 bases). Trimming cost V 5 bases and J 2 bases, with 14 bases left between them. The CDR3 is made up of 14 amino acids. From germline, CDR1 is SGHNT and CDR2 YYREEE (reference sequence). Here the CDR3 DNA reads TGTGCCAGCAGTGATACAGCCGGGGCCTACGAGCAGTACTTC. Residues: CASSDTAGAYEQYF.